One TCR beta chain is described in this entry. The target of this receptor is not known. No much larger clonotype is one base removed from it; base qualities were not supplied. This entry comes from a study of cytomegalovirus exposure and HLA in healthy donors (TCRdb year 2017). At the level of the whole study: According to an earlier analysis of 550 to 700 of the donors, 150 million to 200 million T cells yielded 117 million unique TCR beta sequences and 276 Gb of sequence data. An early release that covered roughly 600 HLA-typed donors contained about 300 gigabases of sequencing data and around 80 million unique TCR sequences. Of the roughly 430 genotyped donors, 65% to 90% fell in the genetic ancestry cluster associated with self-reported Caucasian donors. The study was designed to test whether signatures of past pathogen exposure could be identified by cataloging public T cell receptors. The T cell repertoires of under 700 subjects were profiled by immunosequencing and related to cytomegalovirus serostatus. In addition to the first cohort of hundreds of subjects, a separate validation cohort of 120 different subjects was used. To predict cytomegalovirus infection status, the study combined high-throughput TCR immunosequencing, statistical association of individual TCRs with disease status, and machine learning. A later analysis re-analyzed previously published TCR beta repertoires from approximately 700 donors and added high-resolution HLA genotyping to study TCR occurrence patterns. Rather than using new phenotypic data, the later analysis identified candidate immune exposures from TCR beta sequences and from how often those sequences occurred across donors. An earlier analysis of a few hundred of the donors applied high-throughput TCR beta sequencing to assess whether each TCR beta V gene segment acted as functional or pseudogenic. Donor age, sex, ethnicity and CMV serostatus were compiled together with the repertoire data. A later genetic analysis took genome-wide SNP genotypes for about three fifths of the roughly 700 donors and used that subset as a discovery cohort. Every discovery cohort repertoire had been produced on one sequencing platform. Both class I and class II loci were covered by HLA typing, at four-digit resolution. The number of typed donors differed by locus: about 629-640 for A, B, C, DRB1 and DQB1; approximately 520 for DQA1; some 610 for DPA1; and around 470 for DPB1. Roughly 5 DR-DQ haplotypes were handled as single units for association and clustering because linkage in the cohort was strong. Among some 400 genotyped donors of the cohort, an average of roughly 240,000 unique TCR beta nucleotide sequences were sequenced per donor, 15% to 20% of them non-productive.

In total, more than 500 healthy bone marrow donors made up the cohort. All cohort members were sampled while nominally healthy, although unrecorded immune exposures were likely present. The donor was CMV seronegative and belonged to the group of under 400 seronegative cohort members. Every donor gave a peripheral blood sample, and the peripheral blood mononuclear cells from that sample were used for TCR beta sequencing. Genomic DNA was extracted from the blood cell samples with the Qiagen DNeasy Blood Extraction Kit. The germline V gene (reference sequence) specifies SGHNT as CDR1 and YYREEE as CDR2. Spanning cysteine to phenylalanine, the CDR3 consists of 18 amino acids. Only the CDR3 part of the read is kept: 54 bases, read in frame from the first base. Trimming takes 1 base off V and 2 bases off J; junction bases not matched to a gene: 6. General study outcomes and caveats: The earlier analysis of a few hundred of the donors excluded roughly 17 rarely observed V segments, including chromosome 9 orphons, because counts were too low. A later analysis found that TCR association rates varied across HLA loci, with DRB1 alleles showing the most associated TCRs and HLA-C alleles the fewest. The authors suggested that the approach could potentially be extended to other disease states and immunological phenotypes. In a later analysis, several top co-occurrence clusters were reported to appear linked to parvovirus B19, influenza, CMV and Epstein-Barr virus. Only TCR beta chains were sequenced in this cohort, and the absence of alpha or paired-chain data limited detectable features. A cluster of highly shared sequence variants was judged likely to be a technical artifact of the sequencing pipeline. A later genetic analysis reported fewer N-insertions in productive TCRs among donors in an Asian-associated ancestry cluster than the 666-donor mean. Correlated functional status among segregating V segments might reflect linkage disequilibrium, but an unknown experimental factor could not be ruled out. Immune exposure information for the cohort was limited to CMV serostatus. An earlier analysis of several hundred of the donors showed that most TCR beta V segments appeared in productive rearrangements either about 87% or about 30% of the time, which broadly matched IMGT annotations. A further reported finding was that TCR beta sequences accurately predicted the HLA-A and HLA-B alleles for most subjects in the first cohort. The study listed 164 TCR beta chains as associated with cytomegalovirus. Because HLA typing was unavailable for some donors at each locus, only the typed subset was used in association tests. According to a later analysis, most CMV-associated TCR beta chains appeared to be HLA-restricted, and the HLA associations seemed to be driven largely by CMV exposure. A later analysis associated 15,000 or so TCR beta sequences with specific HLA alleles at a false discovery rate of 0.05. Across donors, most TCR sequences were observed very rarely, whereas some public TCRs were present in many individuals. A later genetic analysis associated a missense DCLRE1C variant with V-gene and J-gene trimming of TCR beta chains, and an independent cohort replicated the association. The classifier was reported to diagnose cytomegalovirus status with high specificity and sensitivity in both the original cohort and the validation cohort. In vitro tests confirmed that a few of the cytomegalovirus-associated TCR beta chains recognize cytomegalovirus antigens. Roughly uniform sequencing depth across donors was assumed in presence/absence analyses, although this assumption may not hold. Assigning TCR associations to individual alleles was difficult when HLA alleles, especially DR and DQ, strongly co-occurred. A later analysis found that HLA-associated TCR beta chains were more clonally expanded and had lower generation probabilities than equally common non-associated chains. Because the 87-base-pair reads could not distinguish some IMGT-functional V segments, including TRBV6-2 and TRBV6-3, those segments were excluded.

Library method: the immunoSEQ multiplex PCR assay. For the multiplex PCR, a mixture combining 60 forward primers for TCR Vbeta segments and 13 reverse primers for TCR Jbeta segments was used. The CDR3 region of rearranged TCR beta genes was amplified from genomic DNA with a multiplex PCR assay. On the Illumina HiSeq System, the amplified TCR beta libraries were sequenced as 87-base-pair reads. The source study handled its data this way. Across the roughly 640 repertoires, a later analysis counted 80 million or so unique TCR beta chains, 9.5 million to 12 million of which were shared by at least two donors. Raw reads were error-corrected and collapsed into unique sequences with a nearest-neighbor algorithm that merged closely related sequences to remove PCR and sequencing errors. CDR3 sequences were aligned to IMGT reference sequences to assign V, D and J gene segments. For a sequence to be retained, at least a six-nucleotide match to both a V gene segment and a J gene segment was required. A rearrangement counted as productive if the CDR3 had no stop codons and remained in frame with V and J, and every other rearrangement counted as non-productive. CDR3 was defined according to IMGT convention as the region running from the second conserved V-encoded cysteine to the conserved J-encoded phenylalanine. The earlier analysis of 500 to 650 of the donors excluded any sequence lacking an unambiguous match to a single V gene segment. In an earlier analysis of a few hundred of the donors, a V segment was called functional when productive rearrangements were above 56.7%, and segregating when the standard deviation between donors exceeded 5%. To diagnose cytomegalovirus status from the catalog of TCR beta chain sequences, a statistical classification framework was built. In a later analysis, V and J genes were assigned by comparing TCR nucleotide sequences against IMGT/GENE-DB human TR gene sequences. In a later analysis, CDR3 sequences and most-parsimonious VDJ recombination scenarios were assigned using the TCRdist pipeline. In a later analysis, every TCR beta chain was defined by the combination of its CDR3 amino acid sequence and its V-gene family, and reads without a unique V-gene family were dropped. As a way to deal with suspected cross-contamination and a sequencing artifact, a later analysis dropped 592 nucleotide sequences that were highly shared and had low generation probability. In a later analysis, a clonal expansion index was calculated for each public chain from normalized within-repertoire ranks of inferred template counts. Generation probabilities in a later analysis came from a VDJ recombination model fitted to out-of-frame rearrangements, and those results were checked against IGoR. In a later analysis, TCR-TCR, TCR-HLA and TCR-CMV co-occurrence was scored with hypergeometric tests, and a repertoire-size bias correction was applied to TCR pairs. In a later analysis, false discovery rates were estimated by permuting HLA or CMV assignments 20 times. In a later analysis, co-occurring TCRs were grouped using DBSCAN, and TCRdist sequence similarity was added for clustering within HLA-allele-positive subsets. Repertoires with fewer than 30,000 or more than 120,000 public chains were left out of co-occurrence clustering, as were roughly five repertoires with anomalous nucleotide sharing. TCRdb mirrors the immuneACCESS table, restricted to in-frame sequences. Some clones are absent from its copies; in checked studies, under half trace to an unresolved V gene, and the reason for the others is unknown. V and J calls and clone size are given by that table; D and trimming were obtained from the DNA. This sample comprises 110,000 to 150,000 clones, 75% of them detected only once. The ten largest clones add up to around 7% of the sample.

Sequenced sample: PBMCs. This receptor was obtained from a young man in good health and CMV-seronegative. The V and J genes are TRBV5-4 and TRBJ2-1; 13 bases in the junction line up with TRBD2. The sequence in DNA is TGTGCCAGCAGCTTGCGCTTAACTAGCGGGAGGGCCTACAATGAGCAGTTCTTC. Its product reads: CASSLRLTSGRAYNEQFF.